This TCR beta chain stems from a study of early T cells in non-severe SARS-CoV-2 infection. General observations from the study: CD4 and private specificities were missed by VDJdb matching, which favored anti-spike CD8 responses.

There are many counts of this clonotype. What it binds is unknown. Unique molecular identifiers tagged individual cDNA molecules. In TCRdb, the 5' RACE reads were re-called with MiXCR into one record per CDR3 protein. The profile shows about 22,000 distinct CDR3 sequences, 5% of them singletons. This TCR was recovered from an adult who was a healthcare worker with PCR-confirmed SARS-CoV-2 infection or an uninfected control (not recorded which). The specimen sequenced was whole blood.

The CDR3 DNA is TGTGCCAGCAGTTTGGGGGACGGGAGGGATACAGATACGCAGTATTTT. This encodes CASSLGDGRDTDTQYF. V is TRBV12-3 or TRBV12-4 and J is TRBJ2-3; 8 bases are a match to TRBD2. Unmatched junction bases numbered 8, after V lost 3 bases and J lost 3 bases. This CDR3 is built from 16 residues.